This TCR beta chain originates from a study of blood T cell repertoires in COVID-19. Study-wide background: COVID-19 samples collected from the United States, Italy and Spain covered acute and convalescent phases.

This clone turned up a few times. Germline CDR1 and CDR2: SGHDN and FVKESK. The CDR3 spans 17 residues. J was trimmed by 7 bases and V by 5 bases; bases with no gene match: 15. Repertoires were generated with immunoSEQ multiplex PCR, while TCRdb's copy carries only in-frame clones and drops some. The sample has about 180,000 clones; more than 70% are singletons. The participants were between roughly 18 and 100 years old and came from about two dozen US areas. Among Cohort 3 donors, those recovered had two negative PCRs, clearance, or symptom resolution. The sequenced sample was PBMCs or T cells enriched from blood (not recorded which). This chain joins TRBV14 and TRBJ2-1; 9 positions agree with TRBD2. This receptor was obtained from a woman in her twenties or thirties who had recovered from COVID-19. The CDR3 is CASSEGPRLAGGNEQFF. The CDR3 nucleotides are TGTGCCAGCAGCGAAGGCCCCCGACTGGCGGGGGGGAATGAGCAGTTCTTC.